The 6 T cell receptor beta chains reported below all come from one sample, sequenced in a study of blood T cell repertoires in COVID-19. TCRdb's table, derived via immunoSEQ multiplex PCR, lists solely in-frame clones and lacks some. The sample includes approximately 200,000 clones, about 85% of them seen just once. What was sequenced was peripheral blood. These receptors all stem from a man in his fifties who had recovered from COVID-19.

CDR3 protein: CASSPRTPNEQFF. The CDR3 coding sequence is TGTGCCAGCTCACCGCGGACTCCGAATGAGCAGTTCTTC. This chain links TRBV18 with TRBJ2-1, with a weak D call TRBD2 (5 bases). The germline gives CDR1 KGHSH, CDR2 LQKENI. This CDR3 comprises 13 residues. V shed 3 bases and J shed 7 bases, with 10 bases lying between them.

The CDR3: CASSSKHPRLADNTGELFF. The CDR3 DNA follows: TGTGCCAGTAGTTCCAAGCACCCCAGACTAGCGGATAACACCGGGGAGCTGTTTTTT. V gene TRBV19 combines with J gene TRBJ2-2; 9 bases are a match to TRBD2. V trimming: 5 bases; J trimming: 2 bases; junction bases outside the gene matches: 15. Germline CDR1 reads LNHDA; CDR2 reads SQIVND (reference sequence). The CDR3 loop spans 19 amino acids.

This clone was found a few times. The J gene is TRBJ2-7, the V gene TRBV12-3 or TRBV12-4; D not resolved. This CDR3 is 13 amino acids long. Trimming cost V 3 bases and J 1 base, with 7 bases left between them. CDR3 loop: CASSFGGSYEQYF. The CDR3 DNA follows: TGTGCCAGCAGTTTTGGCGGTTCCTACGAGCAGTACTTC.

The rearrangement links TRBV7-6 to TRBJ2-3; TRBD2 aligns across 7 bases. Trimming removed 5 bases from V and 2 bases from J; junction bases left unmatched: 7. This CDR3 contains 15 residues. The germline V gene has CDR1 SGHVS and CDR2 FNYEAQ. As DNA, the CDR3 is TGTGCCAGCAGCCTCGGGAGGTGGAACACAGATACGCAGTATTTT. Its protein product is CASSLGRWNTDTQYF.

This chain connects TRBV11-2 to TRBJ2-7, with D hard to call. V lost 1 base, J lost 10 bases, and 5 bases lay in between. The germline gives CDR1 SGHAT, CDR2 FQNNGV. The CDR3 sequence is 10 residues long. The CDR3 sequence is CASSLAFQYF. The CDR3 nucleotides are TGTGCCAGCAGCTTAGCGTTTCAGTACTTC. The whole variable domain, filled in from reference TRBV11-2 and TRBJ2-7, reads EAGVAQSPRYKIIEKRQSVAFWCNPISGHATLYWYQQILGQGPKLLIQFQNNGVVDDSQLPKDRFSAERLKGVDSTLKIQPAKLEDSAVYLCASSLAFQYFGPGTRLTVT.

In this sample, this clone turned up a few times. The J gene is TRBJ2-1, the V gene TRBV9; 14 bases fit TRBD2. The ends lost 4 bases at V and 4 bases at J; junction bases unmatched: 7. In germline, CDR1 is SGDLS, CDR2 YYNGEE. This CDR3 contains 17 residues. As DNA, the CDR3 is TGTGCCAGCAGCATCGGACTAGCGGGAGGTTTTTACAATGAGCAGTTCTTC. Protein: CASSIGLAGGFYNEQFF.